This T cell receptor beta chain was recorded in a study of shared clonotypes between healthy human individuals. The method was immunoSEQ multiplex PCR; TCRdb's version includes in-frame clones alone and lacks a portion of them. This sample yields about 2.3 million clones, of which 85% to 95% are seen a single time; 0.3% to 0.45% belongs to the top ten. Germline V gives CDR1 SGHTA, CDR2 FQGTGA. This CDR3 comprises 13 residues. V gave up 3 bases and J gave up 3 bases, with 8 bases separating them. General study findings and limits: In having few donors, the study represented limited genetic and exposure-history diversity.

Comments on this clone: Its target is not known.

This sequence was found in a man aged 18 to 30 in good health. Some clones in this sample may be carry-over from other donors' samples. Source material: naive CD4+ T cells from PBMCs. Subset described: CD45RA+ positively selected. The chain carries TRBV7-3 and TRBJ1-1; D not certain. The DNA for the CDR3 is TGTGCCAGCAGCTTTTCCACCGACACTGAAGCTTTCTTT. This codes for CASSFSTDTEAFF.